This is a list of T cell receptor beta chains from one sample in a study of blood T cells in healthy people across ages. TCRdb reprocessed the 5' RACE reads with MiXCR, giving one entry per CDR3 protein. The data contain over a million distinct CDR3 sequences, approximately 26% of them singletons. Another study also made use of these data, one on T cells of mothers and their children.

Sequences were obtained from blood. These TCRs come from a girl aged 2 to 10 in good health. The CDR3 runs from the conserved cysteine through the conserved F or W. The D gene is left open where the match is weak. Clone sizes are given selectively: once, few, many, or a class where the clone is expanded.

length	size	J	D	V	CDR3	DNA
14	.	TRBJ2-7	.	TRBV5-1	CASSEGINNYEQYF	TGCGCCAGCAGCGAGGGGATCAATAACTACGAGCAGTACTTC
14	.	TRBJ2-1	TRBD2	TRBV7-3	CASSLGLAGMGQFF	TGTGCCAGCAGCTTAGGGCTAGCGGGAATGGGGCAGTTCTTC
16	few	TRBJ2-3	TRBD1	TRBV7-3	CASSLTQGAVGDTQYF	TGTGCCAGCAGCTTAACTCAGGGGGCGGTGGGAGATACGCAGTATTTT
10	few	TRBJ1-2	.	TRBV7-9	CAGRVGGYTF	TGTGCCGGGCGGGTGGGTGGCTACACCTTC
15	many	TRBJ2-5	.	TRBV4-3	CASSQDPVARETQYF	TGCGCCAGCAGCCAAGATCCGGTAGCGCGGGAGACCCAGTACTTC
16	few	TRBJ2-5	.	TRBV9	CASSAEGRSYQETQYF	TGTGCCAGCAGCGCCGAGGGGCGGTCCTACCAAGAGACCCAGTACTTC
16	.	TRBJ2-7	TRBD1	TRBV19	CASSGDSGQGAPEQYF	TGTGCCAGTAGTGGAGATTCGGGACAGGGGGCTCCCGAGCAGTACTTC
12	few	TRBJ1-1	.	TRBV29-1	CGGGRGNTEAFF	TGCGGCGGGGGGAGAGGGAACACTGAAGCTTTCTTT
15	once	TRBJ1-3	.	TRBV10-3	CAINRGADSGNTIYF	TGTGCCATCAATAGAGGGGCGGACTCTGGAAACACCATATATTTT
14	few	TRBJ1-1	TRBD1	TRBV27	CASSLQGDNTEAFF	TGTGCCAGCAGTCTACAGGGGGATAACACTGAAGCTTTCTTT
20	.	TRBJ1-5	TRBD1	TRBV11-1	CASSFAQRGGQGLGNQPQHF	TGTGCCAGCAGCTTCGCCCAACGCGGCGGACAGGGGTTGGGCAATCAGCCCCAGCATTTT
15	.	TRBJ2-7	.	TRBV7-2	CASSSPAGASYEQYF	TGTGCCAGCAGCTCTCCTGCTGGGGCCTCCTACGAGCAGTACTTC
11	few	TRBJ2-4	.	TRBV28	CASSSINIQYF	TGTGCCAGCAGTTCAATCAACATTCAGTACTTC
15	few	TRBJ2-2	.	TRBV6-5	CASSYSPGNTGELFF	TGTGCCAGCAGTTACTCCCCAGGGAACACCGGGGAGCTGTTTTTT
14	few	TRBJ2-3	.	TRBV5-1	CASSGGFGTDTQYF	TGCGCCAGCAGTGGGGGATTTGGCACAGATACGCAGTATTTT
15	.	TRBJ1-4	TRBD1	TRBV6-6	CASPGGPATNEKLFF	TGTGCCAGCCCAGGGGGGCCTGCAACTAATGAAAAACTGTTTTTT
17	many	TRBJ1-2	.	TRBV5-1	CASSRDNPRVPLRGYTF	TGCGCCAGCAGCCGGGACAACCCAAGGGTCCCCTTAAGGGGCTACACCTTC
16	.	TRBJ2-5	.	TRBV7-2	CASSPYLGAQGETQYF	TGTGCCAGCAGCCCGTATTTAGGGGCGCAGGGGGAGACCCAGTACTTC
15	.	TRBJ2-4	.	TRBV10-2	CASSESRVGGDIQYF	TGCGCCAGCAGTGAGTCGAGGGTAGGTGGGGACATTCAGTACTTC
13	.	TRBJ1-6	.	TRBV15	CATSAGYGSPLHF	TGTGCCACCAGCGCAGGGTACGGTTCACCCCTCCACTTT